This is a list of T cell receptor beta chains from one sample in a study of cytomegalovirus exposure and HLA in healthy donors. Libraries were prepared by immunoSEQ multiplex PCR; TCRdb keeps only in-frame clonotypes and omits some of them. The table records tens of thousands of clones, about 77% of them present only once. What was sequenced was PBMCs. The receptors originated from a male donor in good health and CMV-seropositive. Both conserved end residues are part of each CDR3. The D gene is left open where the match is weak.

CDR3 length,J gene,D gene,V gene,CDR3 DNA,CDR3 protein
15,TRBJ1-5,TRBD1,TRBV4-1,TGCGCCAGCAGCCAATCTGGACAGGGAAATCAGCCCCAGCATTTT,CASSQSGQGNQPQHF
13,TRBJ1-2,.,TRBV7-9,TGTGCCAGCAGCTTAAGATTGGAGGGCGGCTACACCTTC,CASSLRLEGGYTF
15,TRBJ1-5,.,TRBV28,TGTGCCAGCAGTTCACAGGGCCCTAGCAATCAGCCCCAGCATTTT,CASSSQGPSNQPQHF
15,TRBJ2-3,.,TRBV30,TGTGCCTGGAGTGTACAGGTCTCACGCACAGATACGCAGTATTTT,CAWSVQVSRTDTQYF
17,TRBJ2-2,TRBD2,TRBV10-3,TGTGCCATCAGCCTGGGACTAGCGGGATACGACACCGGGGAGCTGTTTTTT,CAISLGLAGYDTGELFF
11,TRBJ2-7,.,TRBV11-2,TGTGCCAGCAGCTCCCGGGACTGGCAGTACTTC,CASSSRDWQYF
14,TRBJ1-1,.,TRBV5-7,TGTGCCAGCAGCCCCGGACAGTTGTCCACTGAAGCTTTCTTT,CASSPGQLSTEAFF
16,TRBJ2-3,TRBD2,TRBV11-3,TGTGCCAGCAGCTTAGCTCTAGCGGGAGTAGCAGATACGCAGTATTTT,CASSLALAGVADTQYF
15,TRBJ2-3,TRBD2,TRBV7-2,TGTGCCAGCACCGACGGACTAGCTAGCACAGATACGCAGTATTTT,CASTDGLASTDTQYF
14,TRBJ2-2,.,TRBV29-1,TGCAGCGTCGCGGGACAGAGGGGCACCGGGGAGCTGTTTTTT,CSVAGQRGTGELFF
16,TRBJ2-7,.,TRBV15,TGTGCCACCAGCAGAGTTGTGGGACTCCTACCCCACGAGCAGTACTTC,CATSRVVGLLPHEQYF